The source of this TCR beta chain is a study of T cells in Graves' hyperthyroidism and ophthalmopathy. Germline assignment: CDR1 SGHRS and CDR2 YFSETQ. This CDR3 is 15 amino acids long. V was shortened by 0 bases and J by 4 bases, with 13 bases between the two germline ends. This clonotype showed up just a few times. Amplified TCR beta CDR3 regions derived from RNA transcripts. The HTBI set primed first-round TCR CDR3 RT-PCR. TCRdb recomputed calls from the multiplex PCR reads with MiXCR, one row per CDR3 protein. The sample has 400,000 to 600,000 distinct CDR3 sequences, roughly 20% seen once. Sequenced: blood. The origin of this receptor is a man between 18 and 29 years old with Graves' hyperthyroidism. The rearrangement joins TRBV5-1 to TRBJ1-2, with unresolved D. In nucleotides, the CDR3 is TGCGCCAGCAGCTTGGTTTCGGGCGAAATCTATGGCTACACCTTC. Protein product: CASSLVSGEIYGYTF. The full variable domain, its missing parts supplied by reference TRBV5-1 and TRBJ1-2, is KAGVTQTPRYLIKTRGQQVTLSCSPISGHRSVSWYQQTPGQGLQFLFEYFSETQRNKGNFPGRFSGRQFSNSRSEMNVSTLELGDSALYLCASSLVSGEIYGYTFGSGTRLTVV.